The source of this T cell receptor (beta chain) is a study of T cells after yellow fever vaccination (dated by TCRdb to between 2018 and 2021). Background on the whole study: Libraries from fractions with low cell numbers were prepared with the SMART-Seq v4 Ultra Low Input RNA kit. Two healthy male donors, one aged 18 to 30 and one aged 30 to 39 years, made up the cohort. Blood was collected at multiple timepoints before and after primary and secondary immunization, and bulk PBMC replicates and cell subsets were isolated. To follow T-cell clones before and after both primary and booster YFV17D yellow fever vaccination, bulk TCR alpha and beta repertoires underwent longitudinal sequencing. Beyond this particular receptor, the publication reports: Compared with the primary T-cell response, the secondary T-cell response was faster but weaker, reaching its peak on day 5 rather than on day 15. Because only a couple of donors were included in the study, the extent to which the findings can be generalized is limited. Because abundant contaminating clonotypes from the bulk population could be contained in FACS-sorted repertoires, computational filtering was required. After the booster, most of the clones that had expanded following primary vaccination were detected again (roughly 96% of CD4 and roughly 88% of CD8), which suggests that memory was broadly maintained. A small share of clonotypes occurred in both CD4 and CD8 compartments, likely arising from convergent recombination.

The treatment or condition label, read with the paper, signifies: live attenuated yellow fever vaccine strain. At every blood-draw timepoint, two biological replicates of bulk PBMCs were collected. A standard Ficoll-Paque protocol was used to isolate PBMCs from peripheral blood. TriZol was used to extract RNA from bulk PBMCs, CD4 and CD8 fractions, and dextramer-positive and dextramer-negative fractions. TCR cDNA was synthesized by 5'RACE template switching, through which a universal primer site and unique molecular identifiers were introduced. cDNA synthesis was primed from both the TCR alpha and TCR beta constant segments. Library amplification used two PCR steps, and the second PCR step added sample barcodes and sequencing adapters. Sequencing of libraries was performed on Illumina HiSeq 2500 (2x100 bp) or NovaSeq (2x150 bp). The study's processing was this. Demultiplexing of reads and collapsing into UMI consensus sequences were performed with MIGEC, and V(D)J alignment was carried out with MiXCR. Clonotypes responding to the vaccine were identified with edgeR on replicate PBMC samples, with the criteria of FDR below 0.01 and a log2 fold change above 5 up to day 15. CD4 or CD8 identity was assigned to each bulk clonotype according to whether the clonotype was present at higher abundance in the sequenced CD4 repertoire or the sequenced CD8 repertoire. TCRdb took the public reads, trimmed them with fastp at Q25, ran MiXCR for clone calling and kept in-frame beta chains. All rows with the same CDR3 protein become a single entry with the most common DNA and genes. It is TCRdb's table, rather than the study itself, that gives the V and J calls and clone size. For this sample there are about 320,000 distinct CDR3 sequences; around 6.8% appear just once. The ten biggest clones cover about a sixth of the sample.

From V the trimming removes 4 bases and from J it removes 7 bases, while the gene matches leave 5 bases of the junction unaccounted for. From a lookup of the germline V gene, CDR1 and CDR2 are SGHAT and FQNNGV. The CDR3 runs 13 residues from the cysteine to the phenylalanine. Only the CDR3 region is kept as DNA, spanning 39 bases read in frame from base 1. Regarding this clonotype: This receptor's antigen is unknown. Nothing much larger sits one base from this clone, and base qualities are not available.

This TCR derives from a man aged 18 to 30 who received the YFV17D yellow fever vaccine. The V and J genes are TRBV11-2 and TRBJ2-5, and 8 bases in between align with TRBD1. The sample was PBMCs, taken about 49 days after the first yellow fever vaccination. CDR3 sequence: CASSSYRGSTQYF. The DNA sequence reads TGTGCCAGCAGCTCTTACAGGGGGTCGACCCAGTACTTC. Extended through the reference TRBV11-2 and TRBJ2-5 proteins, this CDR3 yields the full variable domain: EAGVAQSPRYKIIEKRQSVAFWCNPISGHATLYWYQQILGQGPKLLIQFQNNGVVDDSQLPKDRFSAERLKGVDSTLKIQPAKLEDSAVYLCASSSYRGSTQYFGPGTRLLVL.